This is a list of T cell receptor beta chains from one sample in a study of glioma-infiltrating T cells. A single record per CDR3 protein comes from TCRdb applying MiXCR to the multiplex PCR reads. Among about 130,000 distinct CDR3 sequences listed, about 25% were seen once. The sequencing input was glioma tissue, nonneoplastic brain tissue, or PBMCs (not recorded which). These receptors came from a human donor with low-grade glioma or glioblastoma, undergoing nonglioma brain surgery, or in good health (not recorded which). Both conserved end residues are part of each CDR3. D genes are given only for firm matches. Size values are once, few and many counts, or a class for expanded clones, and some rows have none.

CSASPGTYRAGEMFF TGCAGTGCTTCTCCCGGGACATACCGTGCCGGGGAGATGTTTTTT . TRBV20-1 . TRBJ2-2
CASRNLAAYNEQFF TGTGCCAGCAGGAACCTGGCTGCCTACAATGAGCAGTTCTTC . TRBV7-2 many TRBJ2-1
CAISEPLSAKSTDTQYF TGTGCCATCAGTGAGCCACTTTCGGCGAAGAGCACAGATACGCAGTATTTT . TRBV10-3 many TRBJ2-3
CASSLRRVKETQYF TGTGCCAGCAGTTTAAGACGAGTCAAAGAGACCCAGTACTTC . TRBV12-3/TRBV12-4 many TRBJ2-5
CASSGSRDRGKNTEAFF TGTGCCAGCAGTGGGTCGCGGGACAGGGGAAAGAACACTGAAGCTTTCTTT TRBD1 TRBV2 . TRBJ1-1
CASSPRQGLRNTEAFF TGTGCCAGTAGTCCCCGACAGGGGTTAAGGAACACTGAAGCTTTCTTT TRBD1 TRBV19 . TRBJ1-1
CVSSPGRGMNTEAFF TGTGTCAGCTCACCGGGCAGGGGGATGAACACTGAAGCTTTCTTT TRBD1 TRBV18 . TRBJ1-1
CAVLGPQETQYF TGTGCCGTCCTAGGGCCCCAAGAGACCCAGTACTTC . TRBV6-1 many TRBJ2-5
CASRGDSGYTF TGTGCCAGCAGGGGGGACTCCGGCTACACCTTC . TRBV28 many TRBJ1-2
CASSFLWGAGNEQFF TGCGCCAGCAGCTTTCTATGGGGGGCAGGGAATGAGCAGTTCTTC . TRBV5-1 few TRBJ2-1
CASSPGQGVSTDTQYF TGTGCCAGCAGCCCCGGACAGGGTGTGAGCACAGATACGCAGTATTTT TRBD1 TRBV11-2 . TRBJ2-3
CATSGTGDPTDTQYF TGTGCCACCAGCGGGACAGGCGACCCCACAGATACGCAGTATTTT TRBD1 TRBV24-1 . TRBJ2-3
CATRTGGPRKLFF TGTGCCACCCGGACTGGAGGGCCCCGGAAGCTGTTTTTT . TRBV6-2/TRBV6-3 many TRBJ2-2
CASSTTSPPDTQYF TGTGCCAGCAGCACGACCTCACCCCCAGATACGCAGTATTTT . TRBV7-2 few TRBJ2-3
CASSVVEGRPETQYF TGTGCCAGCAGCGTAGTCGAGGGGCGCCCCGAGACCCAGTACTTC . TRBV9 few TRBJ2-5
CSARDGGAQGWTDTQYF TGCAGTGCTAGAGACGGGGGGGCCCAGGGCTGGACAGATACGCAGTATTTT TRBD2 TRBV20-1 many TRBJ2-3
CASREASGGSGANVLTF TGTGCCAGCAGAGAAGCTAGCGGGGGAAGTGGGGCCAACGTCCTGACTTTC TRBD2 TRBV6-1 . TRBJ2-6
CSAARLAGFTDTQYF TGCAGTGCCGCCAGACTAGCGGGCTTCACAGATACGCAGTATTTT TRBD2 TRBV20-1 . TRBJ2-3
CSARDLGSRKNNSPLHF TGCAGTGCTAGAGATCTAGGGAGCAGGAAAAATAATTCACCCCTCCACTTT . TRBV20-1 few TRBJ1-6
CASSYSSQGGTDTQYF TGTGCCAGCAGTTACTCGTCGCAGGGAGGCACAGATACGCAGTATTTT . TRBV6-6 many TRBJ2-3
CASSLWGDQETQYF TGTGCCAGCAGTTTGTGGGGAGACCAAGAGACCCAGTACTTC . TRBV27 . TRBJ2-5
CATSDGTSGSTDTQYF TGTGCCACCAGTGACGGGACTAGCGGGAGCACAGATACGCAGTATTTT TRBD2 TRBV24-1 few TRBJ2-3
CASSLWTGGVMDEQFF TGTGCCAGCAGTTTATGGACAGGGGGCGTAATGGATGAGCAGTTCTTC TRBD1 TRBV12-3/TRBV12-4 . TRBJ2-1
CASSQAGFGANVLTF TGTGCCAGCAGCCAGGCGGGGTTCGGGGCCAACGTCCTGACTTTC . TRBV7-9 few TRBJ2-6
CATSDQGRGADTQYF TGTGCCACCAGTGACCAGGGGAGGGGGGCAGATACGCAGTATTTT . TRBV24-1 few TRBJ2-3
CASSLVIATNEKLFF TGTGCCAGCAGCTTAGTAATTGCAACTAATGAAAAACTGTTTTTT . TRBV7-8 few TRBJ1-4
CASSAASGGNQETQYF TGTGCCAGCAGCGCGGCTAGCGGGGGGAACCAAGAGACCCAGTACTTC TRBD2 TRBV3-1 . TRBJ2-5
CASSPLTRTGHEQFF TGTGCCAGCAGTCCACTCACTAGGACAGGGCACGAGCAGTTCTTC TRBD1 TRBV2 many TRBJ2-1
CASSSPSSPDTQYF TGTGCCAGCAGTTCCCCCAGTAGCCCAGATACGCAGTATTTT . TRBV28 . TRBJ2-3
CSVPWTGQETQYF TGCAGCGTTCCATGGACAGGCCAAGAGACCCAGTACTTC TRBD1 TRBV29-1 . TRBJ2-5
CSARPTKDQPQHF TGCAGTGCCCGTCCGACGAAGGATCAGCCCCAGCATTTT . TRBV20-1 . TRBJ1-5
CASARGDRGADTQYF TGTGCCAGCGCGCGGGGGGACAGGGGTGCCGATACGCAGTATTTT TRBD1 TRBV2 . TRBJ2-3
CASSRANSPLHF TGTGCCAGCTCTCGGGCTAATTCACCCCTCCACTTT . TRBV12-3/TRBV12-4 . TRBJ1-6
CASSWGTAGGLETQYF TGTGCCAGCAGCTGGGGGACGGCAGGGGGCTTGGAGACCCAGTACTTC TRBD1 TRBV14 few TRBJ2-5
CASSLRFSNQPQHF TGTGCCAGCAGTCTTAGGTTTAGCAATCAGCCCCAGCATTTT . TRBV7-2 many TRBJ1-5
CASSPPNRNYGYTF TGTGCCAGCTCACCACCAAACAGGAACTATGGCTACACCTTC . TRBV18 . TRBJ1-2
CASPTTDTQYF TGTGCCAGCCCTACTACGGATACGCAGTATTTT . TRBV18 . TRBJ2-3
CASTPEGRTGELFF TGTGCCAGCACTCCCGAAGGGCGGACCGGGGAGCTGTTTTTT . TRBV12-3/TRBV12-4 few TRBJ2-2
CASTRASTDTQYF TGTGCCAGTACCAGGGCTAGCACAGATACGCAGTATTTT . TRBV19 . TRBJ2-3
CASRASPAKAFF TGTGCCAGCAGGGCCAGTCCCGCCAAAGCTTTCTTT . TRBV28 many TRBJ1-1
CASSHIQATSTDTQYF TGCGCCAGCAGCCATATACAGGCTACTAGCACAGATACGCAGTATTTT . TRBV4-1 few TRBJ2-3
CASSPTGGETQYF TGTGCCAGCTCACCCACCGGGGGAGAGACCCAGTACTTC . TRBV18 . TRBJ2-5
CSAYPPGQGARKRKLFF TGCAGTGCTTACCCCCCGGGACAGGGGGCGCGGAAACGAAAACTGTTTTTT TRBD1 TRBV20-1 . TRBJ1-4
CASSQKDTQYF TGTGCCAGCAGCCAAAAGGATACGCAGTATTTT . TRBV3-1 few TRBJ2-3
CATQQGASGNTIYF TGTGCCACCCAACAGGGGGCTAGTGGAAACACCATATATTTT TRBD1 TRBV19 few TRBJ1-3
CASSPGLARTDTQYF TGTGCCAGCAGCCCTGGACTAGCGCGGACAGATACGCAGTATTTT TRBD2 TRBV6-1 many TRBJ2-3
CASSYQTGAQETQYF TGTGCCAGCAGTTACCAGACAGGGGCCCAAGAGACCCAGTACTTC TRBD1 TRBV28 . TRBJ2-5
CASSTRLAGAADTQYF TGTGCCAGCAGCACCCGACTAGCGGGGGCCGCAGATACGCAGTATTTT TRBD2 TRBV7-2 . TRBJ2-3
CASSYTGSGADTQYF TGTGCCAGCAGTTACACAGGGAGTGGGGCAGATACGCAGTATTTT . TRBV12-3/TRBV12-4 . TRBJ2-3
CASKVSNMNTEAFF TGCGCCAGCAAGGTATCTAACATGAACACTGAAGCTTTCTTT . TRBV5-1 . TRBJ1-1
CASSIARGFYGYTF TGTGCCAGTAGTATTGCCAGGGGGTTCTATGGCTACACCTTC TRBD1 TRBV19 . TRBJ1-2